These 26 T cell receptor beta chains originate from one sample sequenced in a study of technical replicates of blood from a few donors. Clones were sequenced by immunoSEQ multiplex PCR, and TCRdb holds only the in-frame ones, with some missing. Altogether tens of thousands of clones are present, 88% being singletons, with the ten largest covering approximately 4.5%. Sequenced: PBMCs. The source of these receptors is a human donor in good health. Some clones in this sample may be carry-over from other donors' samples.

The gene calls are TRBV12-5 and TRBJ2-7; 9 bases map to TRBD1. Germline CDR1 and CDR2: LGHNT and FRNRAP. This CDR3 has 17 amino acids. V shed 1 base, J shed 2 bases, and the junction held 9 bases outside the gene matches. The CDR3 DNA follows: TGTGCTAGTGGTTTGGCTATACGACAGGGGGGGGCCTACGAGCAGTACTTC. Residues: CASGLAIRQGGAYEQYF. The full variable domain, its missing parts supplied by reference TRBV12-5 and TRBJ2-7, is DARVTQTPRHKVTEMGQEVTMRCQPILGHNTVFWYRQTMMQGLELLAYFRNRAPLDDSGMPKDRFSAEMPDATLATLKIQPSEPRDSAVYFCASGLAIRQGGAYEQYFGPGTRLTVT.

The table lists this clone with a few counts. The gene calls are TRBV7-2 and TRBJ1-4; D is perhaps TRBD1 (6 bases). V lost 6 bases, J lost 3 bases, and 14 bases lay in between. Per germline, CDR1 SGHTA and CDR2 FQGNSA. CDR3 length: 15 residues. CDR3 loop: CASRFLGASNEKLFF. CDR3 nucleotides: TGTGCCAGCAGGTTTTTGGGGGCGTCTAATGAAAAACTGTTTTTT.

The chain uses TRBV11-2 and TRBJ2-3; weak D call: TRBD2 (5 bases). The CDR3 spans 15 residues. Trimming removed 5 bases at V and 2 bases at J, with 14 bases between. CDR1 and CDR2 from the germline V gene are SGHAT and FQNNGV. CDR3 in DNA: TGTGCCAGCAGCCGAACCGGGATTGCCACAGATACGCAGTATTTT. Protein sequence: CASSRTGIATDTQYF. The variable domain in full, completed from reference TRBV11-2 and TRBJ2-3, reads EAGVAQSPRYKIIEKRQSVAFWCNPISGHATLYWYQQILGQGPKLLIQFQNNGVVDDSQLPKDRFSAERLKGVDSTLKIQPAKLEDSAVYLCASSRTGIATDTQYFGPGTRLTVL.

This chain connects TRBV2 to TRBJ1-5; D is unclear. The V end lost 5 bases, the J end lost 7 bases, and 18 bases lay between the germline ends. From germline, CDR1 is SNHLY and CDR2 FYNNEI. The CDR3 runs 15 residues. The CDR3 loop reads CASSFGLPTSQPQHF. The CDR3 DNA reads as TGTGCCAGCAGTTTCGGACTGCCGACGAGCCAGCCCCAGCATTTT. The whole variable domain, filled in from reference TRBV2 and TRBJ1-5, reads EPEVTQTPSHQVTQMGQEVILRCVPISNHLYFYWYRQILGQKVEFLVSFYNNEISEKSEIFDDQFSVERPDGSNFTLKIRSTKLEDSAMYFCASSFGLPTSQPQHFGDGTRLSIL.

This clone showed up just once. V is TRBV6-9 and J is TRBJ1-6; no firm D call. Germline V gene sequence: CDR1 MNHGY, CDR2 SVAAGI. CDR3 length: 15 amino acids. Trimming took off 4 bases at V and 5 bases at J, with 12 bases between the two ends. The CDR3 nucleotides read TGTGCCAGCAGTTTCTCCGGGAACAATAATTCACCCCTCCACTTT. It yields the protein CASSFSGNNNSPLHF.

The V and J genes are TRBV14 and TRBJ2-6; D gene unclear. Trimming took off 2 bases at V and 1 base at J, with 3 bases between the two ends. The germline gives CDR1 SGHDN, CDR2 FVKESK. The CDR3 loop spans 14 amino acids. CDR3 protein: CASSQLSGANVLTF. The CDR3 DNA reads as TGTGCCAGCAGCCAACTTTCTGGGGCCAACGTCCTGACTTTC.

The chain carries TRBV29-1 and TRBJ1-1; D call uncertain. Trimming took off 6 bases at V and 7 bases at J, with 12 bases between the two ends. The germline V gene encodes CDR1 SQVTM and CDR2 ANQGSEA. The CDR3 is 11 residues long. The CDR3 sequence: CSVFTLGEAFF. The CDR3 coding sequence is TGCAGCGTCTTCACTCTTGGTGAAGCTTTCTTT.

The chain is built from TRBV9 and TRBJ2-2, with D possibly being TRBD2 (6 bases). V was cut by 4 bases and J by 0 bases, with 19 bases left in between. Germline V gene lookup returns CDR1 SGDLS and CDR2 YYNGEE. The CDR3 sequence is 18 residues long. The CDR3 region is CASSPVGGWDANTGELFF. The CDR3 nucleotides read TGTGCCAGCAGCCCCGTCGGGGGTTGGGACGCGAACACCGGGGAGCTGTTTTTT.

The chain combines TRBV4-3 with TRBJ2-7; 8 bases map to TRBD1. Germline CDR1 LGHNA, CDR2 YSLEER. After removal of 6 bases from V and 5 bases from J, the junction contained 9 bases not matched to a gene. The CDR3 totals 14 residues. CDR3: CASSQERTGNEQYF. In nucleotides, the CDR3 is TGCGCCAGCAGTCAGGAACGGACAGGGAACGAGCAGTACTTC.

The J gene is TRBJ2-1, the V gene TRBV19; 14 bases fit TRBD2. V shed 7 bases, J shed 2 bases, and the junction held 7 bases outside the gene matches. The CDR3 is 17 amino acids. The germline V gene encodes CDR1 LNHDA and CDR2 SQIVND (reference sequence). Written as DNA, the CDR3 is TGTGCCAGTACCCCAGGGACTAGCGGGAGTACCTACAATGAGCAGTTCTTC. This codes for CASTPGTSGSTYNEQFF.

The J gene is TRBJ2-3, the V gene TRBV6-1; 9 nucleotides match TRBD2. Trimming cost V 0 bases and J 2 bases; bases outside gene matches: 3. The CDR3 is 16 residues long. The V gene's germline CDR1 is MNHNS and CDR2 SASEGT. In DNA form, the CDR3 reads TGTGCCAGCAGTGAAGCGCTAGCGGGGTCCACAGATACGCAGTATTTT. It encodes CASSEALAGSTDTQYF.

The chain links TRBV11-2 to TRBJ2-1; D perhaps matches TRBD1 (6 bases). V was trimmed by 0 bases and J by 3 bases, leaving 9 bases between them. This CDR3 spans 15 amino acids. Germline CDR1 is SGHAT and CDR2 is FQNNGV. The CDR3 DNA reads TGTGCCAGCAGCTTAGATAGGGGGTTCTACAATGAGCAGTTCTTC. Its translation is CASSLDRGFYNEQFF. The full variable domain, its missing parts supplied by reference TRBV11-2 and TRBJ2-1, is EAGVAQSPRYKIIEKRQSVAFWCNPISGHATLYWYQQILGQGPKLLIQFQNNGVVDDSQLPKDRFSAERLKGVDSTLKIQPAKLEDSAVYLCASSLDRGFYNEQFFGPGTRLTVL.

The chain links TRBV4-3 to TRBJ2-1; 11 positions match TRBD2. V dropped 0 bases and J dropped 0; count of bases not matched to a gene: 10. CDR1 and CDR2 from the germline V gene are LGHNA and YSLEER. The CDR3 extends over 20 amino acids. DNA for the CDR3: TGCGCCAGCAGCCAAGATCGCCTAGCGGGGGGCCCGAGCTCCTACAATGAGCAGTTCTTC. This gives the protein CASSQDRLAGGPSSYNEQFF.

The CDR3 region is CASTAGGQDTQYF. CDR3 DNA sequence: TGTGCCAGCACGGCGGGGGGCCAAGATACGCAGTATTTT. J is TRBJ2-3 and V is TRBV6-6; 8 nucleotides agree with TRBD2. CDR1 and CDR2 from the germline V gene are MNHNY and SVGAGI (reference sequence). This CDR3 contains 13 residues. The V gene end was trimmed by 7 bases and the J gene end by 5 bases; junction bases not matched to a gene: 5.

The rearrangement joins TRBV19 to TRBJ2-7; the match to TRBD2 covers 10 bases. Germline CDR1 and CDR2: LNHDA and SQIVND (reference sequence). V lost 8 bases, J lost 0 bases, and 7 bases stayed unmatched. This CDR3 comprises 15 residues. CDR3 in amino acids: CASQRGGFSSYEQYF. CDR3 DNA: TGTGCCAGTCAGCGGGGGGGATTTAGCTCCTACGAGCAGTACTTC.

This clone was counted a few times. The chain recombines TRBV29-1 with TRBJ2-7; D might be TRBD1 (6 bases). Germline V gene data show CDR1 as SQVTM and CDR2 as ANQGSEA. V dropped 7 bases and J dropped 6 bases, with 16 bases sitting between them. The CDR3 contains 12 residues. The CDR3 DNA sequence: TGCAGCGGGACCCTTGGGACAACCGAGCAGTACTTC. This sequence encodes CSGTLGTTEQYF.

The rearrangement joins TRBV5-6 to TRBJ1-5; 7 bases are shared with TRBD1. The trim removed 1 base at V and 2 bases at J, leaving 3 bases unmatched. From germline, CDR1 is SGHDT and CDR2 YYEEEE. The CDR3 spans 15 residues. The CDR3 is CASSLRGGRNQPQHF. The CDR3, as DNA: TGTGCCAGCAGCTTGCGAGGGGGCCGCAATCAGCCCCAGCATTTT. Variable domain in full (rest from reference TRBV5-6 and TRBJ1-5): DAGVTQSPTHLIKTRGQQVTLRCSPKSGHDTVSWYQQALGQGPQFIFQYYEEEERQRGNFPDRFSGHQFPNYSSELNVNALLLGDSALYLCASSLRGGRNQPQHFGDGTRLSIL.

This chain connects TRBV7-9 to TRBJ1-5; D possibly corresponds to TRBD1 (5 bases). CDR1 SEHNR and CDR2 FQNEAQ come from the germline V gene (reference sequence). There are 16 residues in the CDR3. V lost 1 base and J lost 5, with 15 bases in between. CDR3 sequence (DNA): TGTGCCAGCAGCTTAGGGGTGGGGCCAGTGGATCAGCCCCAGCATTTT. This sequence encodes CASSLGVGPVDQPQHF. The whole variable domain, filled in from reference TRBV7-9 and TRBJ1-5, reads DTGVSQNPRHKITKRGQNVTFRCDPISEHNRLYWYRQTLGQGPEFLTYFQNEAQLEKSRLLSDRFSAERPKGSFSTLEIQRTEQGDSAMYLCASSLGVGPVDQPQHFGDGTRLSIL.

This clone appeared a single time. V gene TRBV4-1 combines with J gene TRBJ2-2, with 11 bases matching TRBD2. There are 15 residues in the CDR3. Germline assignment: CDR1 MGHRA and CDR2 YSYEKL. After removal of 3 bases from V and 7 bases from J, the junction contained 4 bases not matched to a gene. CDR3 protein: CASSQGLAVFGELFF. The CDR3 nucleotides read TGCGCCAGCAGCCAGGGACTAGCGGTGTTCGGGGAGCTGTTTTTT.

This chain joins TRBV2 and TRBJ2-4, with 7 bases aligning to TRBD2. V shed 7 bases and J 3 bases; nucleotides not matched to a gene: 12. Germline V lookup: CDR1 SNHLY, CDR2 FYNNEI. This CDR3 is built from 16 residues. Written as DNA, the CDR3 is TGTGCCAGCAAGACGCCCGGGGGGATCGGCAAAAACATTCAGTACTTC. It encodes CASKTPGGIGKNIQYF.

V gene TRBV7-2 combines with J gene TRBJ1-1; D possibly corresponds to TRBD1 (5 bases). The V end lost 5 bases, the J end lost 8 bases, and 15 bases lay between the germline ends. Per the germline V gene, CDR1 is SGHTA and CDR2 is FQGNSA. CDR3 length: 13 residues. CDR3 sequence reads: CASSGRGGLEAFF. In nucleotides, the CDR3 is TGTGCCAGCAGCGGTCGGGGGGGGTTAGAAGCTTTCTTT.

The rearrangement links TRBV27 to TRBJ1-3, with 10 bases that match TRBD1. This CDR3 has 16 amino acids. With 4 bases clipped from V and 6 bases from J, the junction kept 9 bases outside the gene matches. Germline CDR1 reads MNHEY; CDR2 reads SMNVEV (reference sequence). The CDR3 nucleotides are TGTGCCAGCAGTTCAAAGGGAAGACAGGGGGCAAACACCATATATTTT. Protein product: CASSSKGRQGANTIYF.

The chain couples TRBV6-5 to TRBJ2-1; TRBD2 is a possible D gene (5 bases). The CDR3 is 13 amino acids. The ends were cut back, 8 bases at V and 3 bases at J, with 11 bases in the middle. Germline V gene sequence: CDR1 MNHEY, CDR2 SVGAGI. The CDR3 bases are TGTGCCAGCGCATTGGCGGGCTACAATGAGCAGTTCTTC. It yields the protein CASALAGYNEQFF.

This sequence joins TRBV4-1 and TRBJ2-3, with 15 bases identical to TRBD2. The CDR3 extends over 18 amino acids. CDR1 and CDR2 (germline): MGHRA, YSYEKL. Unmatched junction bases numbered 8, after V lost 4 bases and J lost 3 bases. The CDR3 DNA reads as TGCGCCAGCAGCCGCGGACTAGCGGGGGGGAGGATGACAGATACGCAGTATTTT. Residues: CASSRGLAGGRMTDTQYF.

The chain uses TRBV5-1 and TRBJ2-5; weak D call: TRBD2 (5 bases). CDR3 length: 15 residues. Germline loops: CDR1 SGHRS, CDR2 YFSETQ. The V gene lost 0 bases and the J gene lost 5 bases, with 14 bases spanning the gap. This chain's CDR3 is CASSLGSGRWETQYF. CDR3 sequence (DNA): TGCGCCAGCAGCTTGGGGAGCGGCAGATGGGAGACCCAGTACTTC.

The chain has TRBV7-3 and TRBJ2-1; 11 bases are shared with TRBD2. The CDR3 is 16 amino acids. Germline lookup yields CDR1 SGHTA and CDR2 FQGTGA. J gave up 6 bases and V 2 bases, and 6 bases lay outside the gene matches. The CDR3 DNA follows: TGTGCCAGCAGCTTAGTCCCTAGCGGGGGGACCAATGAGCAGTTCTTC. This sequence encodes CASSLVPSGGTNEQFF.